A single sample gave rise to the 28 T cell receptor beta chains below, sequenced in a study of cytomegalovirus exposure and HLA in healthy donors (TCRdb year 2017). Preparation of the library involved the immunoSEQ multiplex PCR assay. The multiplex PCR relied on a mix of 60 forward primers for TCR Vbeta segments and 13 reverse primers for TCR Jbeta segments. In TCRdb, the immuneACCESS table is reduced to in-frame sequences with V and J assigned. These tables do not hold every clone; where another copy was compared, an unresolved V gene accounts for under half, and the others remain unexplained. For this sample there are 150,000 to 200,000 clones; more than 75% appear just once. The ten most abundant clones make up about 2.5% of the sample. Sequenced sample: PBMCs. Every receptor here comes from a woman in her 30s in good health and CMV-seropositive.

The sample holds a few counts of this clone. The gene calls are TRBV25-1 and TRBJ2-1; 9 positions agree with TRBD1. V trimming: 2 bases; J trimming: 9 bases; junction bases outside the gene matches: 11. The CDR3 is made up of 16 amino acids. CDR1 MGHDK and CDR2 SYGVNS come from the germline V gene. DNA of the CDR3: TGTGCCAGCAGTGAAACTTTGACAGGGGGATGGAGTGAGCAGTTCTTC. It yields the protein CASSETLTGGWSEQFF.

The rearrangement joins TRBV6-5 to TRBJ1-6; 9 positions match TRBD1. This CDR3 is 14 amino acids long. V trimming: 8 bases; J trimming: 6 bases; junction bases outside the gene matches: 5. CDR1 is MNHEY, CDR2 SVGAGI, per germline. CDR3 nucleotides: TGTGCCAGCCGCAGGGACAGGGCTAATTCACCCCTCCACTTT. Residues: CASRRDRANSPLHF.

This CDR3 reads CSVEDRGNYGYTF. The DNA of the CDR3 is TGCAGCGTTGAGGACAGGGGTAACTATGGCTACACCTTC. The chain carries TRBV29-1 and TRBJ1-2; 9 bases agree with TRBD1. Trimming removed 3 bases from V and 1 base from J; junction bases left unmatched: 0. This CDR3 contains 13 residues. Germline CDR1 and CDR2: SQVTM and ANQGSEA.

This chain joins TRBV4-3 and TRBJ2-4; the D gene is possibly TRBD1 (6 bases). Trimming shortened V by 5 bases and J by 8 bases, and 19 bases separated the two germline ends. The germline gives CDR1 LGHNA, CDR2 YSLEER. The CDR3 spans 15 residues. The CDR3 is CASSGRDTKRDIQYF. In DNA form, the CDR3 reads TGCGCCAGCAGCGGCCGGGACACCAAACGGGACATTCAGTACTTC.

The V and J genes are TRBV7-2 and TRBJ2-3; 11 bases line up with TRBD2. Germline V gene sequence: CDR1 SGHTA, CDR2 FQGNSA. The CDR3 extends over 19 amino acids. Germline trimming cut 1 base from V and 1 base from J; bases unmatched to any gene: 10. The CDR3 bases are TGTGCCAGCAGCTTAGAACTAGCGGGGGTTCCTCTCGGCACAGATACGCAGTATTTT. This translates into CASSLELAGVPLGTDTQYF. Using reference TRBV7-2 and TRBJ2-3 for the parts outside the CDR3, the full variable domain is GAGVSQSPSNKVTEKGKDVELRCDPISGHTALYWYRQSLGQGLEFLIYFQGNSAPDKSGLPSDRFSAERTGGSVSTLTIQRTQQEDSAVYLCASSLELAGVPLGTDTQYFGPGTRLTVL.

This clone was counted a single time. The CDR3 coding sequence is TGTGCCAGCAACCCCGGGACAGGGGCGGCGGCTTTCTTT. The encoded protein is CASNPGTGAAAFF. This chain links TRBV6-5 with TRBJ1-1; TRBD1 matches 10 bases. V was pared by 7 bases and J by 11 bases, with 10 bases of the junction left unmatched. CDR3 length: 13 residues. The germline V gene encodes CDR1 MNHEY and CDR2 SVGAGI.

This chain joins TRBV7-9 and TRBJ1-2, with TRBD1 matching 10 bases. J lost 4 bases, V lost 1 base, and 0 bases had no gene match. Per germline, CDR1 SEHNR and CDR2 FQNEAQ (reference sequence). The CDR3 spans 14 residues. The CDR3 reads CASSLGTGGYGYTF. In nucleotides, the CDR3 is TGTGCCAGCAGCTTAGGGACAGGGGGCTATGGCTACACCTTC.

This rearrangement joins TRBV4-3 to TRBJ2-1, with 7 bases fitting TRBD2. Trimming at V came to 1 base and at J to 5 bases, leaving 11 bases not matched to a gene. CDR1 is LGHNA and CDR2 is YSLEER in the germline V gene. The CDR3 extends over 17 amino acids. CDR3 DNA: TGCGCCAGCAGCCAAGTGATAGGACTAGAGTCCCACAATGAGCAGTTCTTC. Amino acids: CASSQVIGLESHNEQFF.

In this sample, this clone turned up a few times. The CDR3 bases are TGTGCCAGCAGTCCTACAGTTTCCTCTGGAAACACCATATATTTT. This gives the protein CASSPTVSSGNTIYF. This chain links TRBV9 with TRBJ1-3, with D unresolved. This CDR3 comprises 15 residues. Germline CDR1 SGDLS, CDR2 YYNGEE. Deletions cut 5 bases from V and 0 bases from J, with 12 bases between.

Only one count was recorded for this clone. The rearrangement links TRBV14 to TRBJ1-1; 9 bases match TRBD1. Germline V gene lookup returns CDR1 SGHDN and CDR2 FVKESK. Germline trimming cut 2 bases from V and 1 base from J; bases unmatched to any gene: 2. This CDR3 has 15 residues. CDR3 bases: TGTGCCAGCAGCCAAAACAGGGGGCGGAACACTGAAGCTTTCTTT. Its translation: CASSQNRGRNTEAFF.

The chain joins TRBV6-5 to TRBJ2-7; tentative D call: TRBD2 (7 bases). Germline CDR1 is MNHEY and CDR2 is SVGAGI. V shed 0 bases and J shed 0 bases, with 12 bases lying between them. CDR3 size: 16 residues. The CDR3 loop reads CASSYSGGASSYEQYF. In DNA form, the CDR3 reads TGTGCCAGCAGTTACTCTGGGGGGGCGAGCTCCTACGAGCAGTACTTC.

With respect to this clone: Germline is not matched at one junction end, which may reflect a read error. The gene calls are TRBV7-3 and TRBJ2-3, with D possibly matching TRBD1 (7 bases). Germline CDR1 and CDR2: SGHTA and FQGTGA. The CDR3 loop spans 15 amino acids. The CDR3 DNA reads TGTGCCGGCAGCTCCGGAGGGGGCCACACAGATACGCAGTATTTT. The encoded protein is CAGSSGGGHTDTQYF.

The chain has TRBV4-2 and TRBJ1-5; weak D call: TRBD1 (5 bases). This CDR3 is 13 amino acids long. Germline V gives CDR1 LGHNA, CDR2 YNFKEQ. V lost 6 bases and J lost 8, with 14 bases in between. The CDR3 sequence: CASRKGGEEPQHF. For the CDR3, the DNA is TGTGCCAGCAGGAAGGGAGGGGAAGAGCCCCAGCATTTT.

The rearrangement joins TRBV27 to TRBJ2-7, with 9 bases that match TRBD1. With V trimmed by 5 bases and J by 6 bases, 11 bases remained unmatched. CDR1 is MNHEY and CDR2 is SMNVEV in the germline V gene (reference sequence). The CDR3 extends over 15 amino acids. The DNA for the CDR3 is TGTGCCAGCAGTCAAACTTCCGGGACAGGGTTCGAGCAGTACTTC. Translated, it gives CASSQTSGTGFEQYF.

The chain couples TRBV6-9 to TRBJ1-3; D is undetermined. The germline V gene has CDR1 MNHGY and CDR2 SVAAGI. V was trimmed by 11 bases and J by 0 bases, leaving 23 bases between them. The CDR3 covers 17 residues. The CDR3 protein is CALKNAKGLPSGNTIYF. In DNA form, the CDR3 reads TGTGCCCTTAAAAACGCTAAAGGACTGCCCTCTGGAAACACCATATATTTT.

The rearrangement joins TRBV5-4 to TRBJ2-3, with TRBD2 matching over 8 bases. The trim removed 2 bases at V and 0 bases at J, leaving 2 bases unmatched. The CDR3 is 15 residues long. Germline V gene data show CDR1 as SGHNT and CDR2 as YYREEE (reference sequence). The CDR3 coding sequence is TGTGCCAGCAGCTTCCGGGGGGGAAGCACAGATACGCAGTATTTT. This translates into CASSFRGGSTDTQYF. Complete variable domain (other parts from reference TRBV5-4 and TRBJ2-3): ETGVTQSPTHLIKTRGQQVTLRCSSQSGHNTVSWYQQALGQGPQFIFQYYREEENGRGNFPPRFSGLQFPNYSSELNVNALELDDSALYLCASSFRGGSTDTQYFGPGTRLTVL.

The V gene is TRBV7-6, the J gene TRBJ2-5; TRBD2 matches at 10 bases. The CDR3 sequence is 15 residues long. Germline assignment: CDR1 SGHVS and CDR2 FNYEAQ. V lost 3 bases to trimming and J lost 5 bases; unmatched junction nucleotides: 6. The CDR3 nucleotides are TGTGCCAGCAGCTTGAGCGGGGGGGCCTGGGAGACCCAGTACTTC. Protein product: CASSLSGGAWETQYF.

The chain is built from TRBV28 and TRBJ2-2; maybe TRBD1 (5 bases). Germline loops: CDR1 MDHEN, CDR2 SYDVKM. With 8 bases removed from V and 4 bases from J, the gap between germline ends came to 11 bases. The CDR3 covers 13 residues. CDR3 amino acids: CASFPTATGELFF. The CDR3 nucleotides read TGTGCCAGCTTCCCGACAGCCACCGGGGAGCTGTTTTTT.

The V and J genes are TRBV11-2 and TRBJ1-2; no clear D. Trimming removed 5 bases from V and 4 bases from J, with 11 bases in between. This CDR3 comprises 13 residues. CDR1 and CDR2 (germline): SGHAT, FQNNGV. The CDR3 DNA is TGTGCCAGCAGCCCCGGGATTCGCTATGGCTACACCTTC. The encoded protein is CASSPGIRYGYTF.

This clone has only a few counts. The chain's CDR3 is CASSLDPPIDTNTQYF. In DNA form, the CDR3 reads TGTGCCAGCAGCTTAGATCCTCCTATTGATACCAATACGCAGTATTTT. V is TRBV11-3 and J is TRBJ2-3; D uncertain. The CDR3 runs 16 residues. Trimming took 0 bases from V and 7 from J, leaving 17 bases between them. CDR1 is SGHNT and CDR2 is YENEEA in the germline V gene.

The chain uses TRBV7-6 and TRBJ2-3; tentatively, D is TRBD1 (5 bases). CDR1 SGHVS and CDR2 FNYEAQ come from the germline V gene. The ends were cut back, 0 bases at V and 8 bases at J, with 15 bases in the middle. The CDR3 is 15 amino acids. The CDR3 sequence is CASSLAGPSAGTQYF. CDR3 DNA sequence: TGTGCCAGCAGCTTAGCGGGGCCCAGCGCAGGTACGCAGTATTTT.

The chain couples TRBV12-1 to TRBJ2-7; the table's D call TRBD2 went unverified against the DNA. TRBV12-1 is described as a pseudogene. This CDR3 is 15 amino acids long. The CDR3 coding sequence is TGTGCCAGCATCCCCCCCCCAAGCCGTTCCCACGAGCAGTACTTC. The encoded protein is CASIPPPSRSHEQYF.

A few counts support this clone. The CDR3 nucleotides are TGTGCCAGCAGCTTAGGGTACTACGAGCAGTACTTC. Protein product: CASSLGYYEQYF. V usage is TRBV13 and J usage is TRBJ2-7; D not certain. The V gene's germline CDR1 is PRHDT and CDR2 FYEKMQ (reference sequence). This CDR3 has 12 residues. Trimming removed 0 bases from V and 3 bases from J, with 3 bases in between.

CDR3 DNA sequence: TGCGCCAGCAGTCAGACAGCATGGAATTCACCCCTCCACTTT. Its protein is CASSQTAWNSPLHF. This chain connects TRBV10-1 to TRBJ1-6; TRBD1 is a possible D gene (5 bases). Deletions cut 5 bases from V and 7 bases from J, with 12 bases between. The CDR3 has 14 amino acids. Per germline, CDR1 WNHNN and CDR2 SYGVQD (reference sequence).

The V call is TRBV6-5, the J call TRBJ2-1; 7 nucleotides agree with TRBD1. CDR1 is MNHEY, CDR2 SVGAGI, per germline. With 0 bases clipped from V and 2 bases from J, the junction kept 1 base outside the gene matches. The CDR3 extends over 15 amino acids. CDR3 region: CASSYSGQTYNEQFF. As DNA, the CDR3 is TGTGCCAGCAGTTACTCGGGACAGACCTACAATGAGCAGTTCTTC.

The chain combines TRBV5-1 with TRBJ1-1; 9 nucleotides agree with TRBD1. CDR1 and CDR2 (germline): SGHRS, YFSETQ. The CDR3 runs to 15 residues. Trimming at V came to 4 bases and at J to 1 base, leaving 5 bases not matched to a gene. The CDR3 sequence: CASSITGQGNTEAFF. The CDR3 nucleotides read TGCGCCAGCAGCATAACGGGACAGGGGAACACTGAAGCTTTCTTT.

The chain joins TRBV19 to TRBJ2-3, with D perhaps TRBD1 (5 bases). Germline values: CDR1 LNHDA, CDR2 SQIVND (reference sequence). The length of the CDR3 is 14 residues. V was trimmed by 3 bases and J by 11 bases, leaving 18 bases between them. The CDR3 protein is CASSMGDSAIKQYF. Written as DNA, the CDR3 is TGTGCCAGTAGTATGGGTGACAGCGCGATAAAGCAGTATTTT.

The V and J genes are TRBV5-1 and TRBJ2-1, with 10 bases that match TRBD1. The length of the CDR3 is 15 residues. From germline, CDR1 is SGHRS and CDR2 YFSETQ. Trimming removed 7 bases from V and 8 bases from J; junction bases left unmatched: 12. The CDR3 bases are TGCGCCAGCTTTCTAGGGGGACAGGGGATCCATGAGCAGTTCTTC. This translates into CASFLGGQGIHEQFF.